This TCR beta chain comes out of a study of OX40 agonist ivuxolimab in advanced cancers. At the level of the study: In this cohort, patients received ivuxolimab, an agonistic anti-OX40 (CD134) antibody. Partial responses were achieved by three patients, of whom one had hepatocellular carcinoma and two had cutaneous melanoma.

This clone appeared once. The assay was immunoSEQ multiplex PCR, and TCRdb's table has in-frame clones only and misses some. The table records 7,000 or so clones, around 80% of them present only once. Prior autoimmune disease or systemic immunosuppression barred patients. The V end lost 0 bases, the J end lost 6 bases, and 9 bases lay between the germline ends. The CDR3 contains 13 residues. Germline loops: CDR1 SGDLS, CDR2 YYNGEE. J is TRBJ1-2 and V is TRBV9; TRBD1 is a possible D gene (5 bases). The starting material was CD4+ or CD8+ T cells sorted from blood, obtained in a trial of the OX40 agonist ivuxolimab. The receptor's source is an adult with an advanced solid tumor such as melanoma, head and neck, liver or kidney cancer. As DNA, the CDR3 is TGTGCCAGCAGCGTAGCAGGGTTCGATGGCTACACCTTC. Its protein product is CASSVAGFDGYTF.